These 21 T cell receptor beta chains were sequenced from one sample in a study of T-cell memory formation after mild COVID-19. Each CDR3 protein is one row after TCRdb ran MiXCR on the 5' RACE reads. The repertoire holds over 500,000 distinct CDR3 sequences, with 15% to 20% as singletons. Input material: PBMCs or a T cell subset sorted from them (not recorded which). These receptors were taken from an adult woman who had mild COVID-19 (a few samples of this study predate the infection). Cell type and time point are not known.

The chain has TRBV7-2 and TRBJ2-1, with 11 bases identical to TRBD2. Unmatched junction bases numbered 8, after V lost 5 bases and J lost 5 bases. Germline V CDR1 and CDR2: SGHTA, FQGNSA. The CDR3 is 16 residues long. CDR3 in amino acids: CASSALAGGKDNEQFF. DNA for the CDR3: TGTGCCAGCAGCGCCTTAGCGGGAGGGAAGGACAATGAGCAGTTCTTC.

The chain is built from TRBV11-1 and TRBJ2-2; D possibly corresponds to TRBD1 (6 bases). Germline V lookup: CDR1 SGHAT, CDR2 FQDESV (reference sequence). Trimming stripped 5 bases from V and 4 bases from J, with 14 bases between. CDR3 length equals 15 residues. As DNA, the CDR3 is TGTGCCAGCAGCAATTCCAGGGGTAGCACCGGGGAGCTGTTTTTT. This sequence encodes CASSNSRGSTGELFF.

Only a few counts were recorded for this clonotype. The rearrangement links TRBV10-3 to TRBJ2-5; D is uncertain. Germline CDR1 ENHRY, CDR2 SYGVKD. CDR3 length equals 13 residues. With 10 bases removed from V and 2 bases from J, the gap between germline ends came to 14 bases. This chain's CDR3 is CATSPNGQETQYF. CDR3 DNA sequence: TGTGCCACCTCACCCAACGGTCAAGAGACCCAGTACTTC.

This chain joins TRBV4-1 and TRBJ2-7; 11 bases match TRBD1. Per germline, CDR1 MGHRA and CDR2 YSYEKL. The CDR3 covers 14 residues. Trimming removed 7 bases from V and 7 bases from J; junction bases left unmatched: 9. The CDR3 loop reads CASNSGQGAREQYF. The CDR3 DNA follows: TGCGCCAGCAACTCCGGACAGGGGGCACGAGAGCAGTACTTC.

This clonotype was counted a few times. The rearrangement joins TRBV11-2 to TRBJ2-7; 7 positions match TRBD2. The CDR3 is 15 residues long. The V and J ends lost 0 bases and 4 bases, in that order; junction bases with no gene match: 6. Looked up from germline, CDR1 is SGHAT and CDR2 is FQNNGV. CDR3 sequence (DNA): TGTGCCAGCAGCTTAGATCGAGCGGGACCTTACGAGCAGTACTTC. Amino acids: CASSLDRAGPYEQYF.

This clonotype was counted between two and nine times. This chain connects TRBV5-1 to TRBJ2-7; D gene ambiguous. V was shortened by 3 bases and J by 2 bases, with 9 bases between the two germline ends. The CDR3 runs to 13 residues. Germline V gene data show CDR1 as SGHRS and CDR2 as YFSETQ. Here the CDR3 reads CASSSGRAYEQYF. The CDR3 bases are TGCGCCAGCAGCTCGGGTAGGGCCTACGAGCAGTACTTC.

The CDR3 here is CASSLEGPRGDTQYF. In DNA form, the CDR3 reads TGTGCCAGCAGCTTAGAAGGGCCTCGGGGGGATACGCAGTATTTT. The chain couples TRBV11-2 to TRBJ2-3, with a possible D match to TRBD2 (6 bases). The V gene's germline CDR1 is SGHAT and CDR2 FQNNGV. Trimming removed 0 bases at V and 6 bases at J, with 13 bases between. The CDR3 length is 15 residues. Together with reference TRBV11-2 and TRBJ2-3, the CDR3 gives the full variable domain: EAGVAQSPRYKIIEKRQSVAFWCNPISGHATLYWYQQILGQGPKLLIQFQNNGVVDDSQLPKDRFSAERLKGVDSTLKIQPAKLEDSAVYLCASSLEGPRGDTQYFGPGTRLTVL.

There are a few counts of this clonotype. The V gene is TRBV7-9, the J gene TRBJ1-2; the D is unclear. CDR3 length equals 16 residues. Germline V CDR1 and CDR2: SEHNR, FQNEAQ (reference sequence). Trimming pared 5 bases from V and 3 bases from J, leaving 19 bases between. The CDR3 loop is CASSLQSRRIDYGYTF. CDR3 bases: TGTGCCAGCAGCCTACAAAGTAGGCGGATTGACTATGGCTACACCTTC.

This clonotype was observed once. This sequence joins TRBV29-1 and TRBJ1-2; D is possibly TRBD1 (5 bases). V was pared by 6 bases and J by 8 bases, with 10 bases between. This CDR3 region has 10 residues. Germline-derived CDR1 and CDR2 are SQVTM and ANQGSEA. The DNA for the CDR3 is TGCAGCGTGGGGGGTCAGGGCTACACCTTC. This translates into CSVGGQGYTF.

About this clonotype: Lacking the conserved final phenylalanine or tryptophan, this CDR3 likely reflects a read error. The genes are TRBV30 and TRBJ2-1; 9 bases line up with TRBD2. Trimming removed 6 bases from V and 10 bases from J; junction bases left unmatched: 10. CDR1 is GTSNPN, CDR2 SVGIG, per germline (reference sequence). This CDR3 is built from 13 residues. CDR3 sequence (DNA): TGTGCCTGTTGGGCTAGCGGGACAATGGAGCAGTTCCTC. This encodes CACWASGTMEQFL.

A few counts support this clonotype. V is TRBV9 and J is TRBJ2-7, with D uncertain. Germline V CDR1 and CDR2: SGDLS, YYNGEE. Trimming stripped 0 bases from V and 2 bases from J, with 6 bases between. This CDR3 has 13 residues. As DNA, the CDR3 is TGTGCCAGCAGCGTAGGACCCGCCTACGAGCAGTACTTC. Its translation: CASSVGPAYEQYF. The full variable domain, completed using reference TRBV9 and TRBJ2-7, is DSGVTQTPKHLITATGQRVTLRCSPRSGDLSVYWYQQSLDQGLQFLIQYYNGEERAKGNILERFSAQQFPDLHSELNLSSLELGDSALYFCASSVGPAYEQYFGPGTRLTVT.

The chain is built from TRBV7-9 and TRBJ2-7, with D unresolved. The CDR3 extends over 14 amino acids. Deletions cut 1 base from V and 7 bases from J, with 14 bases between. The V gene's germline CDR1 is SEHNR and CDR2 FQNEAQ (reference sequence). CDR3 protein: CASSLELLGMEQYF. The CDR3 region has the DNA TGTGCCAGCAGCTTAGAACTCCTGGGGATGGAGCAGTACTTC. Filled out from reference TRBV7-9 and TRBJ2-7, the complete variable domain reads DTGVSQNPRHKITKRGQNVTFRCDPISEHNRLYWYRQTLGQGPEFLTYFQNEAQLEKSRLLSDRFSAERPKGSFSTLEIQRTEQGDSAMYLCASSLELLGMEQYFGPGTRLTVT.

The chain joins TRBV7-9 to TRBJ2-2; the D call may be TRBD1 or TRBD2 (6 bases each). The CDR3 loop spans 16 amino acids. V was trimmed by 2 bases and J by 5 bases, leaving 15 bases between them. CDR1 is SEHNR, CDR2 FQNEAQ, per germline (reference sequence). The CDR3 DNA is TGTGCCAGCAGCTTAATCGGGGGCCCGTTGACCGGGGAGCTGTTTTTT. Its translation is CASSLIGGPLTGELFF.

The chain couples TRBV5-4 to TRBJ1-2, with 7 bases identical to TRBD1. Germline CDR1 SGHNT, CDR2 YYREEE (reference sequence). The V and J ends lost 0 bases and 6 bases, in that order; junction bases with no gene match: 11. This CDR3 has 16 amino acids. CDR3 bases: TGTGCCAGCAGCTTGGAGGGGGCACGAATTAGCGATGGCTACACCTTC. Translation gives CASSLEGARISDGYTF.

In regard to this clonotype: Germline and junction disagree at one end, which may indicate a read error. This chain joins TRBV7-2 and TRBJ2-6, with 8 bases matching TRBD2. CDR3 length: 18 amino acids. Germline values: CDR1 SGHTA, CDR2 FQGNSA. The CDR3 coding sequence is TGTGCCAGCAGCCTAGCGGGTACAGGGAGCTCTGGGGCCAACGTCCTGACTTTC. Protein sequence: CASSLAGTGSSGANVLTF.

This clonotype was seen just once. This sequence joins TRBV6-1 and TRBJ1-5; no clear D gene. This CDR3 region has 15 residues. CDR1 MNHNS and CDR2 SASEGT come from the germline V gene. V lost 0 bases, J lost 3 bases, and 9 bases lay in between. The CDR3 reads CASSEARRYNQPQHF. As DNA, the CDR3 is TGTGCCAGCAGTGAAGCTCGCAGGTACAATCAGCCCCAGCATTTT.

V usage is TRBV3-1 and J usage is TRBJ2-2, with TRBD1 as a possible D gene (5 bases). The CDR3 is made up of 15 amino acids. Germline-derived CDR1 and CDR2 are LGHDT and YNNKEL (reference sequence). Trimming removed 4 bases from V and 7 bases from J, with 16 bases in between. The CDR3 nucleotides are TGTGCCAGCAGCCGACAGACAAGAACAGACGGGGAGCTGTTTTTT. Protein product: CASSRQTRTDGELFF.

This clonotype was detected only a few times. V is TRBV18 and J is TRBJ2-1; a possible D gene is TRBD2 (6 bases). Germline V gene lookup returns CDR1 KGHSH and CDR2 LQKENI. The CDR3 sequence is 11 residues long. V was shortened by 4 bases and J by 12 bases, with 10 bases between the two germline ends. Here the CDR3 reads CASSQGLGQFF. As DNA, the CDR3 is TGTGCCAGCTCACAGGGACTCGGGCAGTTCTTC.

A note on this clonotype: A read error may account for a junction end that differs from germline. The chain couples TRBV9 to TRBJ1-1, with D perhaps matching TRBD1 (6 bases). Germline CDR1 SGDLS, CDR2 YYNGEE. This CDR3 contains 15 residues. CDR3 loop: CASSVGTTGNSEAFF. CDR3 sequence (DNA): TGTGCCAGCAGCGTGGGAACTACAGGGAACAGTGAAGCTTTCTTT.

This clonotype was detected a few times. The chain employs TRBV20-1 and TRBJ1-1; D not resolved. Germline V gives CDR1 DFQATT, CDR2 SNEGSKA (reference sequence). This CDR3 has 12 amino acids. V gave up 0 bases and J gave up 1 base, with 3 bases separating them. The CDR3: CSAREENTEAFF. The CDR3 DNA follows: TGCAGTGCTAGAGAAGAGAACACTGAAGCTTTCTTT.

The chain joins TRBV15 to TRBJ1-2; D not certain. Trimming took off 0 bases at V and 4 bases at J, with 9 bases between the two ends. This CDR3 has 14 residues. Germline CDR1 reads LNHNV; CDR2 reads YYDKDF (reference sequence). The CDR3 here is CATSRDEGIYGYTF. The CDR3 nucleotides read TGTGCCACCAGCAGAGATGAGGGAATCTATGGCTACACCTTC.